This entry is about one T cell receptor (beta chain). Its antigen is unknown. No base qualities exist here, and no much larger clone lies one base off it. One collaborating source in Seattle enrolled patients during active infection and followed them longitudinally through the course of disease. Each collaborating institution followed its own protocols to collect whole blood in K2EDTA tubes. For TCRbeta analysis, collaborators shipped samples in one of three forms: frozen whole blood, isolated PBMCs, or DNA extracted from either of those sample types. CDR1 and CDR2 are read off the germline V gene (reference sequence) as MNHEY and SMNVEV. V and J are trimmed by 7 bases and 4 bases, and the gene matches miss 8 bases of the junction. From cysteine to phenylalanine, the CDR3 is 15 amino acids long. Here the CDR3 DNA is all that survives: 45 bases in frame from base 1. The data are from a study of blood T cell repertoires in COVID-19 (dated by TCRdb to 2018 to 2021). For the wider study: The collaborator samples originated in the United States, Italy and Spain and spanned the acute and convalescent phases of COVID-19. The samples were drawn from two sources: the first 160 participants of the ongoing ImmuneRACE study, and 1,000 to 1,500 subjects contributed by 6 global collaborators. Deeply sampled blood TCRbeta repertoires from subjects exposed to, actively infected with, or recovered from COVID-19 were included in the dataset. Where available, HLA class I and class II types were taken from metadata supplied by the sample provider and were not determined by assay-based typing. The sample metadata nearly always contained a de-identified subject ID, COVID-19 status, age in years and sex. The repertoires were made available in a free public database intended to serve as a resource for research on the immune response to SARS-CoV-2. The material from the prospective study consisted of cDNA or gDNA derived from T cells, B-cell-depleted T cells, or PBMCs.

General conclusions and limits of the study: The quantity of clinical and demographic metadata differed by source and by participant and was supplied without curation.

TCRbeta CDR3 regions were amplified from genomic DNA using the immunoSEQ Assay, a bias-controlled multiplex PCR. Under the source paper's analysis protocol: Nucleated cell counts per sample were estimated from amplification of reference gene primers within the assay. Sequence reads were collapsed and filtered to measure the absolute abundance of every unique TCRbeta CDR3 rearrangement. For each sample, productive Simpson clonality was calculated as the square root of Simpson's diversity index across productive rearrangements. Held by TCRdb, this immuneACCESS table contains in-frame sequences only and omits some clones. Under half of the omission traces to an unresolved V gene where checked; the cause of the rest is unknown. V, J and clone size were drawn from that table, and D and trimming were deduced from the DNA. The sample table shows around 270,000 clones, and about 91% are seen once. About 2.5% of the sample is taken by the ten largest.

This clonotype was obtained from a person aged 18 to 35 with COVID-19, enrolled during active disease. The rearrangement joined TRBV27 to TRBJ2-2, and 8 junction bases match TRBD1. The specimen was peripheral blood. Here is the DNA: TGTGCCAGCACCTACAGGGGGTTGGGCACCGGGGAGCTGTTTTTT. Its amino acids are CASTYRGLGTGELFF.